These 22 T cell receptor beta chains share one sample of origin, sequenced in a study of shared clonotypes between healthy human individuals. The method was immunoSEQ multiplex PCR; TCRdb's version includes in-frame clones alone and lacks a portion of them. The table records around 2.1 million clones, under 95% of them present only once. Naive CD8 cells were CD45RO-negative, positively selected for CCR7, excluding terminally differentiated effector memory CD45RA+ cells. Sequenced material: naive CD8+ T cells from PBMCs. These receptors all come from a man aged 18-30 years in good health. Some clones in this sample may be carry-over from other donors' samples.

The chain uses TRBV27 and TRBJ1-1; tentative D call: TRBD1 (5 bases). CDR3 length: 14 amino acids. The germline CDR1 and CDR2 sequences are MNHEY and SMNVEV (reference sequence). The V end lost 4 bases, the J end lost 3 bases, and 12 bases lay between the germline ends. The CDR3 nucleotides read TGTGCCAGCAGTTACGGGGGTTGGTACACTGAAGCTTTCTTT. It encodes CASSYGGWYTEAFF.

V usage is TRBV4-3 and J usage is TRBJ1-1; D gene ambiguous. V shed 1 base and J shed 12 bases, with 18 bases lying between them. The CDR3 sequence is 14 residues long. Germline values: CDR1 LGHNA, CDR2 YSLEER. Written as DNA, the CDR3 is TGCGCCAGCAGCCAAGTTCCGGGAGTCGACGATACTTTCTTT. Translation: CASSQVPGVDDTFF.

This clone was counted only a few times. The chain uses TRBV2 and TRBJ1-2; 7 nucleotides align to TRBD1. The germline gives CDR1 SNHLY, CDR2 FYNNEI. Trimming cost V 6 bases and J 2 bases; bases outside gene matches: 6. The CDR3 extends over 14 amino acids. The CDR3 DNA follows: TGTGCCAGCAGAGCAAGGGACAGAAACTATGGCTACACCTTC. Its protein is CASRARDRNYGYTF.

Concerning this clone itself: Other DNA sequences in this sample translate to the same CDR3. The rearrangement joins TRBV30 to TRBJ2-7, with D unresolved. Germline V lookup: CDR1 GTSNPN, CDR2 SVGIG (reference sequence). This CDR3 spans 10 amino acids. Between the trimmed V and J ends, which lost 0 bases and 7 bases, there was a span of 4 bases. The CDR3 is CAWSVGEQYF. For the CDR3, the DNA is TGTGCCTGGAGTGTCGGAGAGCAGTACTTC. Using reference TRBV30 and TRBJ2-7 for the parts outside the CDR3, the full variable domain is SQTIHQWPATLVQPVGSPLSLECTVEGTSNPNLYWYRQAAGRGLQLLFYSVGIGQISSEVPQNLSASRPQDRQFILSSKKLLLSDSGFYLCAWSVGEQYFGPGTRLTVT.

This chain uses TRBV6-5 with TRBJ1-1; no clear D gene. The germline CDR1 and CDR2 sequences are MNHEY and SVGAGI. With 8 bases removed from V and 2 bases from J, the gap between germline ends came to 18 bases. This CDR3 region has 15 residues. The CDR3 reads CASHPFGGGNTEAFF. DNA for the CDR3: TGTGCCAGCCATCCATTCGGTGGTGGTAACACTGAAGCTTTCTTT.

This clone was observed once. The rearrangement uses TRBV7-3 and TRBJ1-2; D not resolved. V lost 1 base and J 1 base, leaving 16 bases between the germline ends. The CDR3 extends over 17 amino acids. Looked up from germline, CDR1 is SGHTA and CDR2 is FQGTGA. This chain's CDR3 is CASSLIRQLSINYGYTF. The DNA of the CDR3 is TGTGCCAGCAGCTTAATCCGGCAGCTTTCCATTAACTATGGCTACACCTTC.

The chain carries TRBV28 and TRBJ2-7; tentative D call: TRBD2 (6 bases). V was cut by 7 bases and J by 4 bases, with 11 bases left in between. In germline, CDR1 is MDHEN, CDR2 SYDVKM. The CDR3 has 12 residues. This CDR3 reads CASMGGVYEQYF. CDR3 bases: TGTGCCAGCATGGGAGGAGTTTACGAGCAGTACTTC.

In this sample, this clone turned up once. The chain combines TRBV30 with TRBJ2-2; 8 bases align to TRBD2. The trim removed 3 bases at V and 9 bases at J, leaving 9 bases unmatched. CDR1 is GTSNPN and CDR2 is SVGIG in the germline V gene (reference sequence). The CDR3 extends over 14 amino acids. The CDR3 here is CAWRPHGGGRELFF. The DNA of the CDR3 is TGTGCCTGGAGGCCGCACGGGGGGGGCAGGGAGCTGTTTTTT. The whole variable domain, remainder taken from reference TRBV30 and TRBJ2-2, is SQTIHQWPATLVQPVGSPLSLECTVEGTSNPNLYWYRQAAGRGLQLLFYSVGIGQISSEVPQNLSASRPQDRQFILSSKKLLLSDSGFYLCAWRPHGGGRELFFGEGSRLTVL.

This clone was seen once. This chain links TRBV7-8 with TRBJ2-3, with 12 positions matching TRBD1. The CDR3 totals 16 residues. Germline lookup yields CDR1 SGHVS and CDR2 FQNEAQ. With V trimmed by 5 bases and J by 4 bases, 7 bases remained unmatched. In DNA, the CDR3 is TGTGCCAGCAGCCCCGGGACAGGGGGCCAGTCAGATACGCAGTATTTT. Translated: CASSPGTGGQSDTQYF.

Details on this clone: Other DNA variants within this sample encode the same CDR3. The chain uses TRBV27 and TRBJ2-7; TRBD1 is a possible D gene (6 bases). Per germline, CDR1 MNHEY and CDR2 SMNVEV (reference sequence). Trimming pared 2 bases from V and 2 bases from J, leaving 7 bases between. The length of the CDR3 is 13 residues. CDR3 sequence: CASSLAGAYEQYF. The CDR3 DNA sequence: TGTGCCAGCAGTTTAGCAGGGGCCTACGAGCAGTACTTC.

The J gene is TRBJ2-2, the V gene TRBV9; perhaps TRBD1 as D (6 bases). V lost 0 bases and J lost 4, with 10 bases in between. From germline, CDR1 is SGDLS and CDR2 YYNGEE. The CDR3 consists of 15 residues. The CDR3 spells CASSVEDRSTGELFF. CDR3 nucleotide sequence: TGTGCCAGCAGCGTAGAGGACAGATCCACCGGGGAGCTGTTTTTT.

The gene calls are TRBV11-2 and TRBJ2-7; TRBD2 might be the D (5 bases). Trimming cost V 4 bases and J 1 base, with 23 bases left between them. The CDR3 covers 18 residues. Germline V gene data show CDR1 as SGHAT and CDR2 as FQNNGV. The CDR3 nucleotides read TGTGCCAGCAGCTCTTTGGGAAGAGGGCGGCGGAGTTCCTACGAGCAGTACTTC. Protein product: CASSSLGRGRRSSYEQYF.

The CDR3 nucleotides read TGTGCCAGCAGTACCCTACAAGGGACTGAAGCTTTCTTT. It encodes CASSTLQGTEAFF. V is TRBV27 and J is TRBJ1-1; D gene ambiguous. Looked up from germline, CDR1 is MNHEY and CDR2 is SMNVEV (reference sequence). Trimming removed 5 bases at V and 5 bases at J, with 12 bases between. This CDR3 comprises 13 residues.

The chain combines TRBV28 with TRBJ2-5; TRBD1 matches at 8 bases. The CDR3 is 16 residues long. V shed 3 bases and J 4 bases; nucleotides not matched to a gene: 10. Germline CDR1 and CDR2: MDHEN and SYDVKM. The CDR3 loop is CASSFVRTTGGETQYF. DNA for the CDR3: TGTGCCAGCAGTTTCGTGCGGACTACAGGGGGAGAGACCCAGTACTTC.

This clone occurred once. CDR3 loop: CATRHDGNTIYF. Written as DNA, the CDR3 is TGTGCCACCAGGCACGACGGAAACACCATATATTTT. The chain is built from TRBV28 and TRBJ1-3; no reliable D call. The CDR3 runs 12 residues. V was pared by 10 bases and J by 4 bases, with 11 bases between. CDR1 MDHEN and CDR2 SYDVKM come from the germline V gene.

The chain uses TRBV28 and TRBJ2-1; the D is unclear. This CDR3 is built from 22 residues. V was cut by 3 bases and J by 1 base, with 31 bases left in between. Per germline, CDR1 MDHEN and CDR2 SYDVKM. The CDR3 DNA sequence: TGTGCCAGCAGTTTCTTTGTGATCAGGCGGACCGCCACAAGGGATTCCTACAATGAGCAGTTCTTC. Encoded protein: CASSFFVIRRTATRDSYNEQFF.

CDR3 sequence (DNA): TGTGCCAGCAGCTTAGGGCCCCATTCTACAGGGCTCTCCTACAATGAGCAGTTCTTC. Translated: CASSLGPHSTGLSYNEQFF. The J gene is TRBJ2-1, the V gene TRBV7-9, with D possibly being TRBD1 (6 bases). The CDR3 runs to 19 residues. V was clipped by 1 base and J by 0 bases, with 19 bases between them. The V gene's germline CDR1 is SEHNR and CDR2 FQNEAQ (reference sequence).

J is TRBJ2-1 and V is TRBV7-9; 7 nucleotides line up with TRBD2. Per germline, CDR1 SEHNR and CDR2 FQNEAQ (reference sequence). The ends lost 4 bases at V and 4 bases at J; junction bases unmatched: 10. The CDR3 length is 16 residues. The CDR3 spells CASSSTTSTRYNEQFF. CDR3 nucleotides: TGTGCCAGCAGCTCGACGACTAGCACAAGATACAATGAGCAGTTCTTC.

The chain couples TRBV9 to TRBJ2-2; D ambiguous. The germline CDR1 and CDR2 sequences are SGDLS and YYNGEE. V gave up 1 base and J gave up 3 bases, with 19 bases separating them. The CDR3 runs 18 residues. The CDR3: CASSVSRATGVYTGELFF. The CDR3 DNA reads TGTGCCAGCAGCGTATCTAGGGCGACTGGGGTTTACACCGGGGAGCTGTTTTTT. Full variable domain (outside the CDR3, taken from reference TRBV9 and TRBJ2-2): DSGVTQTPKHLITATGQRVTLRCSPRSGDLSVYWYQQSLDQGLQFLIQYYNGEERAKGNILERFSAQQFPDLHSELNLSSLELGDSALYFCASSVSRATGVYTGELFFGEGSRLTVL.

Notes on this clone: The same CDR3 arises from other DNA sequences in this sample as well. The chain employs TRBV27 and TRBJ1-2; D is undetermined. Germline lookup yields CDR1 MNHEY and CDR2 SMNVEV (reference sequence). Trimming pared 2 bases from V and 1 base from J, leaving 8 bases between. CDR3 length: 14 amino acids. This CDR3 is CASSLGGSNYGYTF. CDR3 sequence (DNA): TGTGCCAGCAGTTTAGGTGGCAGTAACTATGGCTACACCTTC.

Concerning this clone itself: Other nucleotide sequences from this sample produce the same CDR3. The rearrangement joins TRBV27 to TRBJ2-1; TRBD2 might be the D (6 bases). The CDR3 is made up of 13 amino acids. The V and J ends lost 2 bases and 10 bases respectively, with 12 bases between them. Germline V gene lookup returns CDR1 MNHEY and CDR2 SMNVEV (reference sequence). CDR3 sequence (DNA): TGTGCCAGCAGTTTACGGGGGAGGAACGAGCAGTTCTTC. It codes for CASSLRGRNEQFF.

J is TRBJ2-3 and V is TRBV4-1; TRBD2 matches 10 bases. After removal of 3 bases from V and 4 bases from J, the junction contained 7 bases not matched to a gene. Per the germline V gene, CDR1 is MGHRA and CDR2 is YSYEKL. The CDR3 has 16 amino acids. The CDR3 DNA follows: TGCGCCAGCAGCCACAGACTAGCGGGTGGGTCAGATACGCAGTATTTT. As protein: CASSHRLAGGSDTQYF.